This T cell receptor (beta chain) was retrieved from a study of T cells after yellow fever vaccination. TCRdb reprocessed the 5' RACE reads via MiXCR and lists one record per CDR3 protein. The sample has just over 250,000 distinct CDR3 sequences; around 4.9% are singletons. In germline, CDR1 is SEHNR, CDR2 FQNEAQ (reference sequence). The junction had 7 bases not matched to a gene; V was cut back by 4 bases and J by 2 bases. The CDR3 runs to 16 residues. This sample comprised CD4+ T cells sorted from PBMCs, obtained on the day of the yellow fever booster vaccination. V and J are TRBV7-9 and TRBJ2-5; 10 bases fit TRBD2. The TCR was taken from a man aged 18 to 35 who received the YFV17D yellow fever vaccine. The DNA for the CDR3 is TGTGCCAGCAGCTCGCCGACTAGCGGGTTACAAGAGACCCAGTACTTC. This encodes CASSSPTSGLQETQYF.